This TCR beta chain was sequenced in a study of T cells in Graves' hyperthyroidism and ophthalmopathy. General study points: The model foresaw ophthalmopathy a median about 6.5 months prior to onset. Blood also carried most thyroid clonotypes expanded above 0.001.

V was cut by 2 bases and J by 7 bases, with 15 bases left in between. This CDR3 has 14 amino acids. In germline, CDR1 is SGDLS, CDR2 YYNGEE. This clonotype appeared a single time. Its antigen is not known. On the basis of clinical symptoms, serum thyroxine and TRAb, thyroid ultrasound and orbital computed tomography, diagnoses were made. From RNA transcripts, TCR beta CDR3 regions were amplified. Researchers ran a first-round RT-PCR on the TCR CDR3 using the HTBI primer set. TCRdb called the multiplex PCR reads again in MiXCR, with one record for every CDR3 protein. The data contain some 490,000 distinct CDR3 sequences, 20% to 25% of them singletons.

The receptor's source is a woman in her seventies with Graves' ophthalmopathy. The chain employs TRBV9 and TRBJ1-2; D perhaps matches TRBD1 (6 bases). The material sequenced was blood. The CDR3 sequence is CASSVSTQGGGYTF. Here the CDR3 DNA reads TGTGCCAGCAGCGTTTCCACACAGGGTGGTGGCTACACCTTC.